These 26 T cell receptor beta chains came from one sample sequenced in a study of neoadjuvant anti-PD-1 for oral cavity cancer. TCRdb's table, derived via immunoSEQ multiplex PCR, lists solely in-frame clones and lacks some. The sample contains approximately 13,000 clones, about 63% of which appear only once. This specimen consisted of PBMCs, obtained before nivolumab (anti-PD-1) treatment. Receptors were obtained from a person between 35 and 79 years old with oral cavity squamous cell carcinoma.

The chain is built from TRBV5-5 and TRBJ2-3, with TRBD2 matching over 9 bases. The V and J ends lost 4 bases and 2 bases, in that order; junction bases with no gene match: 5. This CDR3 comprises 15 residues. The germline CDR1 and CDR2 sequences are SGHKS and YYEKEE (reference sequence). The CDR3 loop is CASSLQREVTDTQYF. For the CDR3, the DNA is TGTGCCAGCAGCCTTCAGCGGGAGGTCACAGATACGCAGTATTTT.

This clone has only a few counts. This chain's CDR3 is CASRTGGTEAFF. For the CDR3, the DNA is TGTGCCAGCAGGACAGGGGGGACTGAAGCTTTCTTT. The J gene is TRBJ1-1, the V gene TRBV7-9, with 9 bases fitting TRBD1. The CDR3 covers 12 residues. The J segment lost 5 bases and the V segment lost 6 bases, leaving 1 base of the junction unmatched. Germline V gene lookup returns CDR1 SEHNR and CDR2 FQNEAQ (reference sequence).

In this sample, this clone turned up a few times. This chain links TRBV27 with TRBJ2-2, with D tentatively TRBD1 (6 bases). Trimming removed 6 bases at V and 4 bases at J, with 9 bases between. The CDR3 runs 13 residues. From germline, CDR1 is MNHEY and CDR2 SMNVEV (reference sequence). The CDR3 loop is CASSYRVTGELFF. DNA for the CDR3: TGTGCCAGCAGCTACAGGGTCACCGGGGAGCTGTTTTTT.

This clone was observed once. V gene TRBV25-1 combines with J gene TRBJ2-7; 10 nucleotides match TRBD1. CDR3 size: 15 residues. CDR1 and CDR2 from the germline V gene are MGHDK and SYGVNS. J gave up 6 bases and V 3 bases, and 8 bases lay outside the gene matches. CDR3 in amino acids: CASSEGDRGSVEQYF. Written as DNA, the CDR3 is TGTGCCAGCAGTGAGGGGGACAGGGGATCGGTCGAGCAGTACTTC.

The V gene is TRBV6-1, the J gene TRBJ1-5; the D is unclear. The V end lost 4 bases, the J end lost 7 bases, and 20 bases lay between the germline ends. CDR3 size: 16 residues. Germline V gene data show CDR1 as MNHNS and CDR2 as SASEGT. CDR3 in amino acids: CASSANRPQLGQPQHF. The CDR3 DNA is TGTGCCAGCAGTGCTAACCGACCCCAGCTAGGCCAGCCCCAGCATTTT.

The V gene is TRBV15, the J gene TRBJ2-5; D is undetermined. Deletions cut 0 bases from V and 2 bases from J, with 10 bases between. The germline gives CDR1 LNHNV, CDR2 YYDKDF (reference sequence). The CDR3 sequence is 15 residues long. The CDR3 region has the DNA TGTGCCACCAGCAGAGATTTTGGAAGGCAAGAGACCCAGTACTTC. It yields the protein CATSRDFGRQETQYF.

The chain employs TRBV7-8 and TRBJ2-5, with TRBD2 identical over 7 bases. The CDR3 has 14 residues. The germline V gene has CDR1 SGHVS and CDR2 FQNEAQ. With V trimmed by 5 bases and J by 5 bases, 8 bases remained unmatched. CDR3 residues: CASSLSETSETQYF. CDR3 DNA sequence: TGTGCCAGCAGCCTCTCCGAGACTAGCGAGACCCAGTACTTC.

A few counts support this clone. The rearrangement uses TRBV18 and TRBJ2-5; the match to TRBD2 covers 14 bases. The germline V gene has CDR1 KGHSH and CDR2 LQKENI. Losses at the gene ends were 5 bases for V and 5 bases for J; bases not matched to a gene: 4. This CDR3 comprises 15 residues. The CDR3 coding sequence is TGTGCCAGCTCATCGGGACTAGCGGGAGTGGAGACCCAGTACTTC. Translated: CASSSGLAGVETQYF.

This chain connects TRBV9 to TRBJ2-3, with 8 bases fitting TRBD2. Germline V gene data show CDR1 as SGDLS and CDR2 as YYNGEE. This CDR3 spans 16 amino acids. V shed 0 bases and J 5 bases; nucleotides not matched to a gene: 8. The CDR3 sequence is CASSVATGGHQDTQYF. DNA for the CDR3: TGTGCCAGCAGCGTAGCTACGGGGGGGCATCAAGATACGCAGTATTTT.

This chain joins TRBV11-2 and TRBJ1-2; D not resolved. Looked up from germline, CDR1 is SGHAT and CDR2 is FQNNGV. CDR3 size: 14 residues. With 3 bases removed from V and 5 bases from J, the gap between germline ends came to 13 bases. The CDR3 protein is CASSFPQSPYGYTF. Written as DNA, the CDR3 is TGTGCCAGCAGCTTCCCGCAATCCCCTTATGGCTACACCTTC. The full variable domain, completed using reference TRBV11-2 and TRBJ1-2, is EAGVAQSPRYKIIEKRQSVAFWCNPISGHATLYWYQQILGQGPKLLIQFQNNGVVDDSQLPKDRFSAERLKGVDSTLKIQPAKLEDSAVYLCASSFPQSPYGYTFGSGTRLTVV.

This chain uses TRBV5-8 with TRBJ2-1, with TRBD1 identical over 7 bases. From germline, CDR1 is SGHTS and CDR2 YDEGEE. There are 13 residues in the CDR3. Trimming removed 0 bases from V and 8 bases from J; junction bases left unmatched: 2. CDR3 bases: TGTGCCAGCAGCTTGGGACAGGGCTATGAGCAGTTCTTC. Residues: CASSLGQGYEQFF.

V and J are TRBV2 and TRBJ2-3; D is tentatively TRBD1 or TRBD2 (5 bases each). CDR1 and CDR2 from the germline V gene are SNHLY and FYNNEI. The CDR3 loop spans 15 amino acids. V was clipped by 3 bases and J by 0 bases, with 10 bases between them. The CDR3 DNA is TGTGCCAGCAGTGACGGGACCGCTAGCACAGATACGCAGTATTTT. It yields the protein CASSDGTASTDTQYF.

The chain has TRBV15 and TRBJ2-7; D possibly matches TRBD1 or TRBD2 (5 bases each). Germline V gene lookup returns CDR1 LNHNV and CDR2 YYDKDF (reference sequence). There are 15 residues in the CDR3. Trimming removed 0 bases at V and 3 bases at J, with 12 bases between. This CDR3 is CATSRERGTFYEQYF. Written as DNA, the CDR3 is TGTGCCACCAGCAGAGAAAGAGGGACCTTCTACGAGCAGTACTTC.

The chain is built from TRBV18 and TRBJ1-2; D is perhaps TRBD1 (6 bases). This CDR3 contains 14 residues. V was clipped by 3 bases and J by 2 bases, with 10 bases between them. The germline CDR1 and CDR2 sequences are KGHSH and LQKENI. This CDR3 is CASSPNRDNYGYTF. CDR3 DNA: TGTGCCAGCTCACCGAACAGGGACAACTATGGCTACACCTTC. The full variable domain, in which reference TRBV18 and TRBJ1-2 provide the parts outside the CDR3, is NAGVMQNPRHLVRRRGQEARLRCSPMKGHSHVYWYRQLPEEGLKFMVYLQKENIIDESGMPKERFSAEFPKEGPSILRIQQVVRGDSAAYFCASSPNRDNYGYTFGSGTRLTVV.

The chain joins TRBV6-4 to TRBJ2-3; 7 nucleotides line up with TRBD2. J gave up 2 bases and V 9 bases, and 8 bases lay outside the gene matches. Germline CDR1 and CDR2: MRHNA and SNTAGT. This CDR3 has 14 amino acids. CDR3 sequence: CASGRGGPTDTQYF. DNA of the CDR3: TGTGCCAGTGGGAGGGGCGGCCCCACAGATACGCAGTATTTT.

The V call is TRBV5-1, the J call TRBJ1-6; 8 nucleotides align to TRBD1. J was trimmed by 8 bases and V by 4 bases; bases with no gene match: 8. CDR1 and CDR2 from the germline V gene are SGHRS and YFSETQ. This CDR3 has 15 residues. DNA of the CDR3: TGCGCCAGCAGCGAGACAGGGGCACGTGATTCACCCCTCCACTTT. This sequence encodes CASSETGARDSPLHF.

The chain employs TRBV5-6 and TRBJ1-1, with TRBD1 matching 7 bases. Unmatched junction bases numbered 16, after V lost 4 bases and J lost 7 bases. Germline V gene lookup returns CDR1 SGHDT and CDR2 YYEEEE. The CDR3 is made up of 16 amino acids. CDR3 DNA sequence: TGTGCCAGCAGCGGCGGGACAGCGGAGAAACGGTTTGAAGCTTTCTTT. It translates to CASSGGTAEKRFEAFF.

This clone was counted a few times. This chain joins TRBV10-2 and TRBJ1-2; 7 positions match TRBD1. Per germline, CDR1 WSHSY and CDR2 SAAADI. CDR3 length: 12 residues. V gave up 6 bases and J gave up 6 bases; unmatched junction bases: 4. The CDR3 region has the DNA TGCGCCAGCAGCCTTACAGGGGATGGCTACACCTTC. Translation: CASSLTGDGYTF.

The genes are TRBV7-9 and TRBJ2-5, with a tentative D call TRBD1 (5 bases). V was trimmed by 1 base and J by 5 bases, leaving 14 bases between them. The CDR3 consists of 15 residues. Germline V gene sequence: CDR1 SEHNR, CDR2 FQNEAQ (reference sequence). The DNA of the CDR3 is TGTGCCAGCAGCTTAGTGCAGGGCGGTAGCGAGACCCAGTACTTC. This encodes CASSLVQGGSETQYF.

The chain carries TRBV7-2 and TRBJ1-1; a possible D gene is TRBD1 (6 bases). Between the trimmed V and J ends, which lost 4 bases and 1 base, there was a span of 10 bases. Germline lookup yields CDR1 SGHTA and CDR2 FQGNSA. The CDR3 spans 14 residues. CDR3 region: CASSSQGGNTEAFF. In DNA form, the CDR3 reads TGTGCCAGCAGCTCACAGGGAGGGAACACTGAAGCTTTCTTT.

In its sample, this clone was seen a few times. CDR3 protein: CASRGVMGGLSYEQYF. The DNA for the CDR3 is TGTGCCAGCCGTGGAGTGATGGGGGGCCTCTCCTACGAGCAGTACTTC. V is TRBV6-1 and J is TRBJ2-7; D may correspond to TRBD1 or TRBD2 (6 bases each). V lost 8 bases, J lost 0 bases, and 20 bases lay in between. The germline CDR1 and CDR2 sequences are MNHNS and SASEGT. The CDR3 runs 16 residues.

In its sample, this clone was seen a few times. The V gene is TRBV7-2, the J gene TRBJ2-1, with 11 bases aligning to TRBD2. The J segment lost 4 bases and the V segment lost 2 bases, leaving 7 bases of the junction unmatched. Germline V gene data show CDR1 as SGHTA and CDR2 as FQGNSA. This CDR3 is built from 17 residues. CDR3 bases: TGTGCCAGCAGCTTACTAGCGGGAGGCTTCTTGTACAATGAGCAGTTCTTC. Protein product: CASSLLAGGFLYNEQFF.

The rearrangement uses TRBV10-3 and TRBJ2-7; D remains unclear. Germline V gene lookup returns CDR1 ENHRY and CDR2 SYGVKD. Trimming removed 10 bases from V and 0 bases from J, with 10 bases in between. This CDR3 contains 12 residues. CDR3 coding DNA: TGTGCCACCTCCATAGCCTCCTACGAGCAGTACTTC. Its protein is CATSIASYEQYF.

V usage is TRBV6-5 and J usage is TRBJ2-1; maybe TRBD1 (6 bases). The CDR3 is 15 amino acids. Germline V gene lookup returns CDR1 MNHEY and CDR2 SVGAGI. Trimming took off 2 bases at V and 0 bases at J, with 8 bases between the two ends. The CDR3 DNA reads as TGTGCCAGCAGTTACGGGACACACTCCTACAATGAGCAGTTCTTC. Amino acids: CASSYGTHSYNEQFF.

The V gene is TRBV9, the J gene TRBJ2-3, with 7 bases identical to TRBD1. V dropped 4 bases and J dropped 2; count of bases not matched to a gene: 25. The germline gives CDR1 SGDLS, CDR2 YYNGEE. The CDR3 covers 21 residues. The CDR3 sequence is CASSQQTTRDRPSLPTDTQYF. The CDR3 DNA sequence: TGTGCCAGCAGCCAACAAACAACCCGGGACAGACCCTCACTCCCCACAGATACGCAGTATTTT.

In this sample, this clone turned up once. The V gene is TRBV2, the J gene TRBJ1-2; D unresolved. This CDR3 is built from 19 residues. Germline V gene lookup returns CDR1 SNHLY and CDR2 FYNNEI. V gave up 7 bases and J gave up 2 bases, with 29 bases separating them. The chain's CDR3 is CASKGGAIAGERGNYGYTF. For the CDR3, the DNA is TGTGCCAGCAAAGGTGGTGCTATAGCCGGGGAAAGAGGGAACTATGGCTACACCTTC.